Listed here are 22 T cell receptor beta chains from one sample, sequenced in a study of blood T cell repertoires in COVID-19. Clones were sequenced by immunoSEQ multiplex PCR, and TCRdb holds only the in-frame ones, with some missing. The data contain about 250,000 clones, around 82% of them singletons. Sequencing was performed on peripheral blood. The receptor set was obtained from a man older than 75 with acute or convalescent COVID-19.

V gene TRBV6-5 combines with J gene TRBJ1-6; a weak D match, TRBD1 (6 bases). Trimming cost V 6 bases and J 10 bases, with 19 bases left between them. Germline V CDR1 and CDR2: MNHEY, SVGAGI. The length of the CDR3 is 15 residues. The CDR3 loop reads CASRPRLGGPSPLHF. The DNA for the CDR3 is TGTGCCAGCAGGCCTAGGCTGGGGGGGCCCTCACCCCTCCACTTT.

As DNA, the CDR3 is TGTGCCAGCAGCCAAGTAGCGGCCGGGGAGCTGTTTTTT. Translation: CASSQVAAGELFF. The genes are TRBV3-1 (or the pseudogene TRBV3-2) and TRBJ2-2, with D perhaps TRBD2 (6 bases). The CDR3 covers 13 residues. Germline CDR1 LGHDT, CDR2 YNNKEL (reference sequence). The ends were cut back, 1 base at V and 6 bases at J, with 6 bases in the middle.

This CDR3 reads CASSETSGQYNEQFF. The CDR3, as DNA: TGTGCCAGCAGCGAGACTAGCGGACAGTACAATGAGCAGTTCTTC. The chain joins TRBV7-2 to TRBJ2-1; 9 bases are a match to TRBD2. This CDR3 comprises 15 residues. V shed 5 bases, J shed 4 bases, and the junction held 6 bases outside the gene matches. Germline CDR1 is SGHTA and CDR2 is FQGNSA.

This chain uses TRBV4-1 with TRBJ1-5, with 7 bases that match TRBD1. The germline V gene has CDR1 MGHRA and CDR2 YSYEKL. This CDR3 comprises 16 residues. The J segment lost 4 bases and the V segment lost 6 bases, leaving 12 bases of the junction unmatched. The CDR3 reads CASSHLPGQFNQPQHF. The CDR3 nucleotides are TGCGCCAGCAGTCATTTACCGGGACAGTTTAATCAGCCCCAGCATTTT.

The V gene is TRBV5-1, the J gene TRBJ2-3, with 12 positions matching TRBD2. V dropped 3 bases and J dropped 4; count of bases not matched to a gene: 9. Germline CDR1 reads SGHRS; CDR2 reads YFSETQ. This CDR3 is 17 amino acids long. DNA of the CDR3: TGCGCCAGCAGCTCTAGACTAGCGGGAGTGCAGGCAGATACGCAGTATTTT. This translates into CASSSRLAGVQADTQYF.

The V and J genes are TRBV3-1 (or the pseudogene TRBV3-2) and TRBJ1-2, with D unclear. The ends were cut back, 4 bases at V and 4 bases at J, with 13 bases in the middle. Germline CDR1 is LGHDT and CDR2 is YNNKEL (reference sequence). The CDR3 totals 14 residues. The CDR3 DNA reads TGTGCCAGCAGCCCCCTGAGAGAGGGCTATGGCTACACCTTC. This encodes CASSPLREGYGYTF.

The table lists this clone with a count of one. The chain carries TRBV2 and TRBJ2-2; 11 bases agree with TRBD1. Looked up from germline, CDR1 is SNHLY and CDR2 is FYNNEI. The CDR3 sequence is 17 residues long. The trim removed 5 bases at V and 4 bases at J, leaving 9 bases unmatched. In DNA form, the CDR3 reads TGTGCCAGCAGTTTCACGGGGACAGGGGGAGCCACCGGGGAGCTGTTTTTT. It is translated as CASSFTGTGGATGELFF.

The chain has TRBV6-5 and TRBJ2-5; 8 positions match TRBD2. This CDR3 is built from 15 residues. The V gene's germline CDR1 is MNHEY and CDR2 SVGAGI. V lost 7 bases and J lost 2; bases outside the gene matches: 9. CDR3 DNA sequence: TGTGCCAGCAAGGGCGGGAGGAGGGGGCAAGAGACCCAGTACTTC. Protein sequence: CASKGGRRGQETQYF.

Written as DNA, the CDR3 is TGTGCCTGGAGTCCAAGGACAAGGCACTCCTACGAGCAGTACTTC. Amino acid sequence: CAWSPRTRHSYEQYF. V is TRBV30 and J is TRBJ2-7; the D gene is possibly TRBD1 (5 bases). From germline, CDR1 is GTSNPN and CDR2 SVGIG (reference sequence). Between the trimmed V and J ends, which lost 2 bases and 0 bases, there was a span of 14 bases. The CDR3 consists of 15 residues.

The chain joins TRBV2 to TRBJ1-5, with 9 bases that match TRBD1. Germline CDR1 SNHLY, CDR2 FYNNEI. J gave up 6 bases and V 2 bases, and 8 bases lay outside the gene matches. This CDR3 is built from 16 residues. The CDR3 coding sequence is TGTGCCAGCAGTGAAAGATCGGGACAGGGTTTTCAGCCCCAGCATTTT. Translation gives CASSERSGQGFQPQHF. The whole variable domain, remainder taken from reference TRBV2 and TRBJ1-5, is EPEVTQTPSHQVTQMGQEVILRCVPISNHLYFYWYRQILGQKVEFLVSFYNNEISEKSEIFDDQFSVERPDGSNFTLKIRSTKLEDSAMYFCASSERSGQGFQPQHFGDGTRLSIL.

This chain connects TRBV7-8 to TRBJ1-1; TRBD1 is a possible D gene (5 bases). The CDR3 spans 14 residues. Trimming removed 3 bases at V and 6 bases at J, with 14 bases between. In germline, CDR1 is SGHVS, CDR2 FQNEAQ. The CDR3 DNA sequence: TGTGCCAGCAGCTTTCCGGGGCGGGAGGCTGAAGCTTTCTTT. It codes for CASSFPGREAEAFF.

The chain recombines TRBV2 with TRBJ1-1, with TRBD1 as a possible D gene (6 bases). Per the germline V gene, CDR1 is SNHLY and CDR2 is FYNNEI. The CDR3 sequence is 15 residues long. Deletions cut 2 bases from V and 4 bases from J, with 14 bases between. The CDR3 coding sequence is TGTGCCAGCAGTGAAAAGAGGACAGAGGGCACTGAAGCTTTCTTT. Encoded protein: CASSEKRTEGTEAFF.

In this sample, this clone turned up once. The chain combines TRBV5-1 with TRBJ2-5; no reliable D call. Germline-derived CDR1 and CDR2 are SGHRS and YFSETQ. V gave up 2 bases and J gave up 2 bases, with 13 bases separating them. The CDR3 consists of 15 residues. Here the CDR3 DNA reads TGCGCCAGCAGCTTCTCCACTACCAATCAAGAGACCCAGTACTTC. As protein: CASSFSTTNQETQYF.

The V and J genes are TRBV5-4 and TRBJ2-7, with 10 bases that match TRBD2. The trim removed 3 bases at V and 8 bases at J, leaving 11 bases unmatched. The CDR3 has 15 residues. The germline V gene has CDR1 SGHNT and CDR2 YYREEE (reference sequence). The CDR3 coding sequence is TGTGCCAGCAGCTCTCCCGGGACTAGCGTACCGAAGCAGTACTTC. Translation: CASSSPGTSVPKQYF.

The chain links TRBV29-1 to TRBJ1-2; D is perhaps TRBD1 (5 bases). V shed 4 bases and J shed 8 bases, with 17 bases lying between them. Germline assignment: CDR1 SQVTM and CDR2 ANQGSEA. This CDR3 spans 13 amino acids. CDR3 sequence reads: CSVVGGDLRGYTF. As DNA, the CDR3 is TGCAGCGTTGTGGGAGGGGACCTTCGGGGCTACACCTTC.

This clone was counted a single time. The chain recombines TRBV27 with TRBJ2-1; 8 nucleotides match TRBD2. Germline V gene data show CDR1 as MNHEY and CDR2 as SMNVEV (reference sequence). The junction had 10 bases not matched to a gene; V was cut back by 10 bases and J by 2 bases. This CDR3 contains 15 residues. The CDR3 nucleotides read TGTGCCACCAGGGCCGCGGGGGGAACCTACAATGAGCAGTTCTTC. Amino acid sequence: CATRAAGGTYNEQFF.

In DNA form, the CDR3 reads TGCGCCAGCAGCTTGTGGCAGGGGGCAAGCAATGAGCAGTTCTTC. Residues: CASSLWQGASNEQFF. This chain links TRBV5-1 with TRBJ2-1, with TRBD1 matching over 8 bases. The CDR3 spans 15 residues. Germline V lookup: CDR1 SGHRS, CDR2 YFSETQ. The J segment lost 6 bases and the V segment lost 1 base, leaving 6 bases of the junction unmatched. Together with reference TRBV5-1 and TRBJ2-1, the CDR3 gives the full variable domain: KAGVTQTPRYLIKTRGQQVTLSCSPISGHRSVSWYQQTPGQGLQFLFEYFSETQRNKGNFPGRFSGRQFSNSRSEMNVSTLELGDSALYLCASSLWQGASNEQFFGPGTRLTVL.

The rearrangement links TRBV4-1 to TRBJ2-3, with TRBD2 matching over 9 bases. CDR1 is MGHRA and CDR2 is YSYEKL in the germline V gene. CDR3 length: 16 amino acids. The trim removed 2 bases at V and 2 bases at J, leaving 5 bases unmatched. The CDR3 DNA follows: TGCGCCAGCAGCCAAAAGACTAGCGGATACACAGATACGCAGTATTTT. This gives the protein CASSQKTSGYTDTQYF.

This chain links TRBV2 with TRBJ2-7; D unclear. From germline, CDR1 is SNHLY and CDR2 FYNNEI. V was clipped by 4 bases and J by 7 bases, with 8 bases between them. The CDR3 sequence is 11 residues long. The chain's CDR3 is CASSAIGEQYF. The CDR3 DNA follows: TGTGCCAGCAGTGCAATCGGGGAGCAGTACTTC.

This chain links TRBV3-1 (or the pseudogene TRBV3-2) with TRBJ2-1; 9 bases line up with TRBD2. V lost 4 bases, J lost 9 bases, and 10 bases stayed unmatched. The CDR3 length is 15 residues. Germline values: CDR1 LGHDT, CDR2 YNNKEL (reference sequence). The CDR3 DNA sequence: TGTGCCAGCAGCCCGCCCTCTAGCGGGGTGGGTGAGCAGTTCTTC. Its translation is CASSPPSSGVGEQFF.

V usage is TRBV6-5 and J usage is TRBJ2-5; D is ambiguous. V was pared by 5 bases and J by 4 bases, with 14 bases between. The CDR3 loop spans 14 amino acids. Germline V gene data show CDR1 as MNHEY and CDR2 as SVGAGI. The CDR3: CASSPIGFLETQYF. CDR3 bases: TGTGCCAGCAGTCCCATCGGGTTTCTAGAGACCCAGTACTTC.

This clone appeared a single time. The chain recombines TRBV2 with TRBJ1-5; 8 bases match TRBD1. The junction had 4 bases not matched to a gene; V was cut back by 3 bases and J by 3 bases. Germline CDR1 reads SNHLY; CDR2 reads FYNNEI. The length of the CDR3 is 15 residues. CDR3 amino acids: CASSDRGLDNQPQHF. CDR3 sequence (DNA): TGTGCCAGCAGTGACAGGGGGCTCGACAATCAGCCCCAGCATTTT.